This T cell receptor beta chain came from a study of T cell repertoires in cytomegalovirus infection. Study at large: Public TCR beta signatures indicated both CMV infection and matching HLA type. Study conclusions and caveats: The ex vivo response showed dominance by HLA-C-restricted CMV-specific TCR beta clonotypes.

As for this clonotype: Its antigen is unknown.

With 4 bases clipped from V and 4 bases from J, the junction kept 9 bases outside the gene matches. In germline, CDR1 is MNHNY, CDR2 SVGAGI (reference sequence). The CDR3 has 16 residues. A single record per CDR3 protein comes from TCRdb applying MiXCR to the reads. The sample lists approximately 73,000 distinct CDR3 sequences, approximately 39% occurring once. The clonotype originates from a human donor in good health (CMV status not recorded). Some clones in this sample may be carry-over from other donors' samples. Specimen: CD8+ T cells from cultured PBMCs, collected from culture after CMV antigen stimulation. The chain has TRBV6-6 and TRBJ2-3; TRBD2 agrees at 9 bases. The CDR3 DNA reads TGTGCCAGCAGTTCCCCCCCTAGCGGGGAGCCAGATACGCAGTATTTT. Translation: CASSSPPSGEPDTQYF.